One and the same sample provided the 18 T cell receptor beta chains below, sequenced in a study of PD-L1 blockade in urothelial cancer. Specified time point: pretreatment peripheral blood. The assay was immunoSEQ multiplex PCR, and TCRdb's table has in-frame clones only and misses some. The sample contains 130,000 or so clones, around 85% of which appear only once. The sequencing here drew on PBMCs, taken around atezolizumab (anti-PD-L1) treatment. The receptors were sampled from a man over 45 with urothelial cancer.

J is TRBJ2-7 and V is TRBV11-1; 11 nucleotides agree with TRBD1. V dropped 5 bases and J dropped 0; count of bases not matched to a gene: 9. Germline CDR1 reads SGHAT; CDR2 reads FQDESV (reference sequence). The CDR3 length is 17 residues. CDR3 coding DNA: TGTGCCAGCAGCCTTGGGACAGGGGGTTTAAGCTCCTACGAGCAGTACTTC. It translates to CASSLGTGGLSSYEQYF.

The V gene is TRBV5-4, the J gene TRBJ2-7, with 14 positions matching TRBD2. Germline CDR1 and CDR2: SGHNT and YYREEE (reference sequence). This CDR3 has 15 residues. The ends lost 4 bases at V and 4 bases at J; junction bases unmatched: 4. CDR3 amino acids: CASSVRTSGRYEQYF. As DNA, the CDR3 is TGTGCCAGCAGCGTCCGGACTAGCGGGAGGTACGAGCAGTACTTC.

This clone was recorded many times. The chain is built from TRBV2 and TRBJ1-2; TRBD1 matches at 7 bases. The germline gives CDR1 SNHLY, CDR2 FYNNEI. V was clipped by 5 bases and J by 4 bases; unmatched bases: 4. The CDR3 runs to 13 residues. The CDR3 DNA sequence: TGTGCCAGCAGTCAAGACAGGGTCTATGGCTACACCTTC. Translation gives CASSQDRVYGYTF.

The J gene is TRBJ2-1, the V gene TRBV7-9; D ambiguous. This CDR3 is 14 amino acids long. Trimming pared 5 bases from V and 6 bases from J, leaving 14 bases between. Germline lookup yields CDR1 SEHNR and CDR2 FQNEAQ (reference sequence). CDR3 bases: TGTGCCAGCAGCCTGACGGGTGTAATCAATGAGCAGTTCTTC. Its translation: CASSLTGVINEQFF.

The chain combines TRBV6-5 with TRBJ2-4, with 7 bases that match TRBD2. V trimming: 1 base; J trimming: 6 bases; junction bases outside the gene matches: 3. This CDR3 spans 14 amino acids. Germline-derived CDR1 and CDR2 are MNHEY and SVGAGI. As DNA, the CDR3 is TGTGCCAGCAGTTACTTGGGGGGGGGAAACATTCAGTACTTC. Translation gives CASSYLGGGNIQYF.

The chain has TRBV5-1 and TRBJ2-1; 8 nucleotides line up with TRBD2. Trimming at V came to 0 bases and at J to 2 bases, leaving 4 bases not matched to a gene. The CDR3 covers 16 residues. Germline lookup yields CDR1 SGHRS and CDR2 YFSETQ. CDR3 nucleotide sequence: TGCGCCAGCAGCTTGGTTAGCGGGACCCCCTACAATGAGCAGTTCTTC. Amino acid sequence: CASSLVSGTPYNEQFF.

The chain is built from TRBV7-2 and TRBJ1-1; D remains unclear. This CDR3 has 15 amino acids. In germline, CDR1 is SGHTA, CDR2 FQGNSA. The V and J ends lost 0 bases and 1 base respectively, with 9 bases between them. CDR3: CASSLAPGTNTEAFF. CDR3 bases: TGTGCCAGCAGCTTAGCGCCAGGTACGAACACTGAAGCTTTCTTT.

J is TRBJ1-3 and V is TRBV30, with D possibly being TRBD1 (5 bases). From germline, CDR1 is GTSNPN and CDR2 SVGIG (reference sequence). Trimming removed 1 base from V and 7 bases from J, with 11 bases in between. The CDR3 loop spans 13 amino acids. The DNA of the CDR3 is TGTGCCTGGAGTGGGGGGACTTGGAACACCATATATTTT. Its translation: CAWSGGTWNTIYF.

This sequence joins TRBV7-2 and TRBJ2-3; TRBD2 aligns across 11 bases. This CDR3 comprises 15 residues. Unmatched junction bases numbered 7, after V lost 5 bases and J lost 6 bases. Germline CDR1 SGHTA, CDR2 FQGNSA. CDR3 region: CASSRSGRAMDTQYF. The CDR3 DNA is TGTGCCAGCAGCCGTAGCGGGAGGGCAATGGATACGCAGTATTTT.

The V gene is TRBV5-5, the J gene TRBJ1-6; 7 nucleotides agree with TRBD1. Unmatched junction bases numbered 9, after V lost 5 bases and J lost 7 bases. This CDR3 is 15 amino acids long. CDR1 SGHKS and CDR2 YYEKEE come from the germline V gene (reference sequence). CDR3 nucleotide sequence: TGTGCCAGCAGACCTATGACAGGGCAGAATTCACCCCTCCACTTT. This sequence encodes CASRPMTGQNSPLHF.

V usage is TRBV28 and J usage is TRBJ2-1; D possibly corresponds to TRBD1 (6 bases). The CDR3 totals 16 residues. V was pared by 5 bases and J by 0 bases, with 14 bases between. Germline-derived CDR1 and CDR2 are MDHEN and SYDVKM. The CDR3 DNA reads TGTGCCAGCAGTGCAGGGGCGCACCTCTCCTACAATGAGCAGTTCTTC. Residues: CASSAGAHLSYNEQFF.

This chain connects TRBV6-5 to TRBJ2-7, with D possibly being TRBD1 (7 bases). The CDR3 consists of 14 residues. Germline CDR1 reads MNHEY; CDR2 reads SVGAGI. Trimming pared 7 bases from V and 1 base from J, leaving 14 bases between. DNA of the CDR3: TGTGCCAGCATTCCGCAGGGGGGTTCCTACGAGCAGTACTTC. It specifies CASIPQGGSYEQYF.

V usage is TRBV9 and J usage is TRBJ1-2, with D possibly TRBD1 on 5 matching bases. With 3 bases removed from V and 8 bases from J, the gap between germline ends came to 17 bases. This CDR3 has 14 amino acids. Looked up from germline, CDR1 is SGDLS and CDR2 is YYNGEE. The CDR3 DNA sequence: TGTGCCAGCAGCGCCTGGGAGGGGCCTGGGGGCTACACCTTC. Translating it yields CASSAWEGPGGYTF.

This clone has only a few counts. The rearrangement uses TRBV10-3 and TRBJ2-7, with D uncertain. The germline CDR1 and CDR2 sequences are ENHRY and SYGVKD. CDR3 length equals 14 residues. Trimming took off 2 bases at V and 0 bases at J, with 8 bases between the two ends. The CDR3 sequence: CAISERGGSYEQYF. In DNA, the CDR3 is TGTGCCATCAGTGAGCGTGGCGGCTCCTACGAGCAGTACTTC.

The V gene is TRBV18, the J gene TRBJ2-5, with 7 bases that match TRBD2. Trimming removed 2 bases from V and 5 bases from J; junction bases left unmatched: 8. CDR1 and CDR2 from the germline V gene are KGHSH and LQKENI. The CDR3 extends over 15 amino acids. DNA for the CDR3: TGTGCCAGCTCACCAGGAGCGGGAAGTGGCGAGACCCAGTACTTC. This codes for CASSPGAGSGETQYF.

The CDR3 bases are TGTGCCAGCAGCTTCGACACCGGGGGTGGAAACACCATATATTTT. It encodes CASSFDTGGGNTIYF. This sequence joins TRBV7-2 and TRBJ1-3, with a weak D call TRBD1 (5 bases). In germline, CDR1 is SGHTA, CDR2 FQGNSA. The CDR3 has 15 amino acids. The V end lost 3 bases, the J end lost 3 bases, and 12 bases lay between the germline ends.

The genes are TRBV5-1 and TRBJ2-5; D may be TRBD2 (5 bases). V was pared by 0 bases and J by 1 base, with 13 bases between. Per the germline V gene, CDR1 is SGHRS and CDR2 is YFSETQ. The CDR3 covers 16 residues. CDR3 amino acids: CASSLGLADLQETQYF. The CDR3 region has the DNA TGCGCCAGCAGCTTGGGGCTAGCAGACCTCCAAGAGACCCAGTACTTC.

The table lists this clone with a few counts. V is TRBV19 and J is TRBJ1-6; possible D gene TRBD1, 5 bases. Germline V gene sequence: CDR1 LNHDA, CDR2 SQIVND (reference sequence). V was pared by 3 bases and J by 10 bases, with 10 bases between. The CDR3 totals 13 residues. CDR3 amino acids: CASSIGGYSPLHF. CDR3 bases: TGTGCCAGTAGTATCGGGGGGTACTCACCCCTCCACTTT.